These 9 T cell receptor beta chains share one sample of origin, sequenced in a study of blood T cell repertoires in COVID-19. Assay used: immunoSEQ multiplex PCR; TCRdb lists only in-frame clones, some missing. The sample lists hundreds of thousands of clones; around 88% were seen once. The sequenced sample consisted of PBMCs or T cells enriched from blood (not recorded which). Receptors were obtained from a woman in her 40s who had recovered from COVID-19.

The V and J genes are TRBV28 and TRBJ2-1; D might be TRBD2 (6 bases). V gave up 3 bases and J gave up 4 bases, with 10 bases separating them. CDR3 size: 14 residues. Germline V gene sequence: CDR1 MDHEN, CDR2 SYDVKM. The CDR3 nucleotides read TGTGCCAGCAGTTTGGGGACTCGTTACAATGAGCAGTTCTTC. Translated, it gives CASSLGTRYNEQFF.

The gene calls are TRBV9 and TRBJ2-1; D is uncertain. Trimming stripped 4 bases from V and 5 bases from J, with 7 bases between. Germline assignment: CDR1 SGDLS and CDR2 YYNGEE. CDR3 length: 12 amino acids. The CDR3 DNA reads TGTGCCAGCAGCCCTTTAGACAATGAGCAGTTCTTC. Translated: CASSPLDNEQFF.

CDR3: CASSPRPGTYDAEQFF. CDR3 sequence (DNA): TGTGCCAGCAGCCCCCGTCCCGGGACTTATGACGCTGAGCAGTTCTTC. The chain uses TRBV7-2 and TRBJ2-1, with D perhaps matching TRBD2 (6 bases). Trimming shortened V by 5 bases and J by 9 bases, and 23 bases separated the two germline ends. CDR1 and CDR2 (germline): SGHTA, FQGNSA. This CDR3 spans 16 amino acids.

This clone was observed a single time. This sequence joins TRBV5-8 and TRBJ2-1; TRBD2 aligns across 11 bases. CDR3 length: 15 residues. V shed 4 bases and J 2 bases; nucleotides not matched to a gene: 2. Germline CDR1 reads SGHTS; CDR2 reads YDEGEE. The CDR3 protein is CASSHSGRAYNEQFF. The CDR3 DNA is TGTGCCAGCAGCCATAGCGGGAGGGCCTACAATGAGCAGTTCTTC.

This chain connects TRBV11-2 to TRBJ2-5, with a tentative D call TRBD2 (5 bases). The CDR3 sequence is 15 residues long. The ends were cut back, 3 bases at V and 4 bases at J, with 15 bases in the middle. Germline V lookup: CDR1 SGHAT, CDR2 FQNNGV. The CDR3 spells CASSFPRRAGETQYF. CDR3 sequence (DNA): TGTGCCAGCAGCTTTCCCCGGCGGGCGGGAGAGACCCAGTACTTC.

The V gene is TRBV12-3 or TRBV12-4, the J gene TRBJ2-6, with D hard to call. The V gene lost 6 bases and the J gene lost 9 bases, with 6 bases spanning the gap. The CDR3 length is 11 residues. The CDR3 DNA reads as TGTGCCAGCAGCCGTAACAACGTCCTGACTTTC. Residues: CASSRNNVLTF.

This clone was detected only once. This chain connects TRBV14 to TRBJ2-1; the D gene is possibly TRBD1 (6 bases). CDR1 and CDR2 (germline): SGHDN, FVKESK. V lost 3 bases to trimming and J lost 0 bases, with 15 bases between them. The CDR3 runs to 17 residues. CDR3 nucleotide sequence: TGTGCCAGCAGCCACCGAGCAGACAGGACCTCCTACAATGAGCAGTTCTTC. It encodes CASSHRADRTSYNEQFF.

V is TRBV2 and J is TRBJ2-7, with D possibly being TRBD1 (5 bases). The CDR3 sequence is 16 residues long. CDR1 and CDR2 from the germline V gene are SNHLY and FYNNEI. V was trimmed by 6 bases and J by 3 bases, leaving 21 bases between them. The CDR3 bases are TGTGCCAGCAGGTCCCGTTTGGGGCTTCAATACTACGAGCAGTACTTC. It translates to CASRSRLGLQYYEQYF. The whole variable domain, remainder taken from reference TRBV2 and TRBJ2-7, is EPEVTQTPSHQVTQMGQEVILRCVPISNHLYFYWYRQILGQKVEFLVSFYNNEISEKSEIFDDQFSVERPDGSNFTLKIRSTKLEDSAMYFCASRSRLGLQYYEQYFGPGTRLTVT.

The chain employs TRBV4-3 and TRBJ1-2; tentatively, D is TRBD1 (6 bases). CDR3 length: 15 residues. V was pared by 0 bases and J by 3 bases, with 11 bases between. Germline values: CDR1 LGHNA, CDR2 YSLEER. CDR3 residues: CASSQEAGVHYGYTF. In DNA, the CDR3 is TGCGCCAGCAGCCAAGAGGCAGGGGTCCACTATGGCTACACCTTC.